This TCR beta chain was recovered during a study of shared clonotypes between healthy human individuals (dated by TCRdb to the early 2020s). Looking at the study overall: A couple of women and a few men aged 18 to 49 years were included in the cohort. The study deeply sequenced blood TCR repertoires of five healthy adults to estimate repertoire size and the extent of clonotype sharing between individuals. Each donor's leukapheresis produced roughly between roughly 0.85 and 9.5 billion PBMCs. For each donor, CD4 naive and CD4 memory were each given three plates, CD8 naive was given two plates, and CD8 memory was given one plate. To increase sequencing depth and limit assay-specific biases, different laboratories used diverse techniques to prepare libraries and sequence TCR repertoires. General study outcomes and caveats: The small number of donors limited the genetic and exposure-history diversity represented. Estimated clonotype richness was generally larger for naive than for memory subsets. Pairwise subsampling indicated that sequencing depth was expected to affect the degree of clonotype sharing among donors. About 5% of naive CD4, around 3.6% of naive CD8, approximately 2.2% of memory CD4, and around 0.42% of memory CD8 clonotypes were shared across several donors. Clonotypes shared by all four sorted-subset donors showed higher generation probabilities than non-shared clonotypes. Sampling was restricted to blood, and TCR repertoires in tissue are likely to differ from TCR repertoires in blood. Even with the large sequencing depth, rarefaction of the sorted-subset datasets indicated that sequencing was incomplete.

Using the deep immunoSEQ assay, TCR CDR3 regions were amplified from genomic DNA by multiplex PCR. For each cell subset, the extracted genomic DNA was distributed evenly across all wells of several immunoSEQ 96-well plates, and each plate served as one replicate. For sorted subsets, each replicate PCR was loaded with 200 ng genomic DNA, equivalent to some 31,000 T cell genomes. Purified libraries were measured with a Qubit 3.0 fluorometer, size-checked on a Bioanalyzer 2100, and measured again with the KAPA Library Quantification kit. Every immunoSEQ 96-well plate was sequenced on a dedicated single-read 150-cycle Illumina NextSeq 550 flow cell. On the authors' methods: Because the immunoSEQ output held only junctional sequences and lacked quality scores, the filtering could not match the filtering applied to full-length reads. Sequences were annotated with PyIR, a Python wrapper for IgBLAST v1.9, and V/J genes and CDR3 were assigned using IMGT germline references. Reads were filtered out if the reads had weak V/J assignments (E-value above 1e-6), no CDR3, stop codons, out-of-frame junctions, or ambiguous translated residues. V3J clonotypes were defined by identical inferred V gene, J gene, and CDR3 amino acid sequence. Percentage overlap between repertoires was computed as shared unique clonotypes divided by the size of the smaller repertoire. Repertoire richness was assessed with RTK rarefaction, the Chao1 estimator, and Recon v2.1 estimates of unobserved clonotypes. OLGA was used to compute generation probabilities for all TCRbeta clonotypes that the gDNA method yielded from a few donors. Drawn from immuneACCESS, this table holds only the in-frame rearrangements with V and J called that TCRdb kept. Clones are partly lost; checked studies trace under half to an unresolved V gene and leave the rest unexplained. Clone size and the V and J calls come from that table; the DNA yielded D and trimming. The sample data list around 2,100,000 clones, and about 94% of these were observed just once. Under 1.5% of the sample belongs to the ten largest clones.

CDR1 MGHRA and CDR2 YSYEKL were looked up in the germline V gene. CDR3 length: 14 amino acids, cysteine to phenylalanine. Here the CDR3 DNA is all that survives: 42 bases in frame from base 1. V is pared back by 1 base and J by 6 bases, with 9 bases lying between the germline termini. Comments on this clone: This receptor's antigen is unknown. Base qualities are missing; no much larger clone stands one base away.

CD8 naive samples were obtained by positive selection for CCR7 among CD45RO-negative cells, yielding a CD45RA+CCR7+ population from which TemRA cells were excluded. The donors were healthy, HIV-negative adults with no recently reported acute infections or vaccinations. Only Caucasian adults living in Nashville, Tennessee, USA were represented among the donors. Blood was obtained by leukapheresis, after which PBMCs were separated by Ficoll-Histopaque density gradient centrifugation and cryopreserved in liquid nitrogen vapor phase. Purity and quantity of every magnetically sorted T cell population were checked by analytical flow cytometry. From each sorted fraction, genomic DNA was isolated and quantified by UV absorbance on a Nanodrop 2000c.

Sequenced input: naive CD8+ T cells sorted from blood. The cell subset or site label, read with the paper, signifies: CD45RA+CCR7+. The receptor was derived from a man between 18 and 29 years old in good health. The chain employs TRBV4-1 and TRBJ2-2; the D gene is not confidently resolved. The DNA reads TGCGCCAGCAGCCAAGGACCGACCCCCGGGGAGCTGTTTTTT. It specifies CASSQGPTPGELFF.